This T cell receptor (beta chain) was recovered during a study of graft-versus-host responses after intestinal transplantation (dated by TCRdb to the early 2020s). Regarding the complete study: Multivisceral, liver-intestinal, or isolated intestinal transplants were received by the recipients. Anti-thymocyte globulin induction was given to all recipients, followed by maintenance tacrolimus and steroids for about 3 years. After intestinal transplantation, graft-versus-host and host-versus-graft alloreactive T cell clones were followed in the graft, circulation and bone marrow using bulk TCR-beta CDR3 sequencing. To identify alloreactive clones, pre-transplant mixed lymphocyte reaction products were sequenced and compared with unstimulated pre-transplant donor and recipient T cells. Of the roughly 24 intestinal transplant recipients enrolled in the cohort, one of whom was a retransplant, a few patients without pretransplant specimens were excluded. Donor T cell macrochimerism was defined as a peak of at least 4% donor T cells among recipient peripheral blood mononuclear cells. Samples from a few later patients were sequenced in-house on an Illumina MiSeq with MiXCR processing rather than by the commercial service. Findings and caveats that apply to the study as a whole: In the allografts of patients with donor T cell macrochimerism, GvH to HvG T cell clonal ratios were high. Conclusions were limited by the relatively low number and heterogeneity of intestinal transplant patients. GvH clones were detected in recipient bone marrow, and some appeared earlier in ileal mucosa or blood, consistent with an intestinal mucosal origin. Early after transplant, peak levels of circulating GvH clones were associated with declines in HvG clones.

Library preparation used the immunoSEQ multiplex PCR assay. High-throughput TCR-beta CDR3 sequencing of genomic DNA from most patients was performed by Adaptive Biotechnologies. The original pipeline was this. Adaptive's ImmunoSEQ software supplied the TCR sequencing data for around 19 patients, while MiXCR and VDJtools were used to process three other patients. CDR3 nucleotide sequences shared between donor and recipient were removed because their origin could not be assigned. To be classed as alloreactive, a clone needed at least 2-fold expansion over unstimulated cells and a minimum CFSE-low frequency of 0.002% (template counts) or 0.001% (read counts). A clone was considered mappable if detected in the sequenced pre-transplant spleen, lymph node, or MLR CFSE-low populations of the donor or recipient. The cumulative frequency of alloreactive clones was calculated as a percentage of all sequences, weighted by copy number. This is the immuneACCESS table as TCRdb keeps it, with only in-frame sequences that have V and J called. A part of the clones is gone; compared with another copy, unresolved V genes explain less than half, and the rest is unexplained. For V, J and clone size, that table is used; D and trimming come from the DNA. The table for this sample lists about 19,000 clones; around nine tenths of them were counted only once. The top ten hold 51% of the sample.

This clone was picked up one time. The antigen this receptor binds is unknown. Base qualities are not at hand, and no much larger clone is one base apart. Bone marrow was aspirated after transplant from the posterior iliac crest or another site chosen by the physician. Looking up the germline V gene (reference sequence) yields CDR1 LNHDA and CDR2 SQIVND. V is pared back by 5 bases and J by 5 bases, with 7 bases lying between the germline termini. The CDR3 measures 12 amino acids from cysteine to phenylalanine. This entry keeps only the CDR3 DNA: 36 bases, framed from base 1. The material was bone marrow, obtained about 130 days after transplant. The V gene is TRBV19 and the J gene is TRBJ2-1, with the D gene uncertain. This TCR derives from a human patient who received an intestinal transplant, so some T cells may come from the graft donor. Read as DNA, the sequence is TGTGCCAGTAGTGCCTATCACAATGAGCAGTTCTTC. Its translation is CASSAYHNEQFF.